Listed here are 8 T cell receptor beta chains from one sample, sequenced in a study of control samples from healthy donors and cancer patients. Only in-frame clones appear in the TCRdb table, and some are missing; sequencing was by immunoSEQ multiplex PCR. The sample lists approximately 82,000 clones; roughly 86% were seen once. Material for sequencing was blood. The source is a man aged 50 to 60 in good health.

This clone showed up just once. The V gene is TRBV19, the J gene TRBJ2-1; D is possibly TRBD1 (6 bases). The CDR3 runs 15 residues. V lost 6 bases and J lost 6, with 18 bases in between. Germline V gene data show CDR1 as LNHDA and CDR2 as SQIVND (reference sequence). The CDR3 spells CASREQGRDSNEQFF. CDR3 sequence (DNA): TGTGCCAGTAGAGAACAGGGTAGGGATAGCAATGAGCAGTTCTTC.

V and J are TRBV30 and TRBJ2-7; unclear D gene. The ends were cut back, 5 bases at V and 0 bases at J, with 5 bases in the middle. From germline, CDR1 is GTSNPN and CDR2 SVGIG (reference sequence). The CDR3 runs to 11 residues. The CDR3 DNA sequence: TGTGCCTGGGTGAACTCCTACGAGCAGTACTTC. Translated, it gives CAWVNSYEQYF.

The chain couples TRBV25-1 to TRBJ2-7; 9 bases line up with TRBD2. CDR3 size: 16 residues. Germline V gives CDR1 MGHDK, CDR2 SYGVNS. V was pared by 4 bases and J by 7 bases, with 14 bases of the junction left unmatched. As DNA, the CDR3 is TGTGCCAGCAGTGTGGGACTAGCCGAGTCTGTGGGTGAGCAGTACTTC. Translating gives CASSVGLAESVGEQYF.

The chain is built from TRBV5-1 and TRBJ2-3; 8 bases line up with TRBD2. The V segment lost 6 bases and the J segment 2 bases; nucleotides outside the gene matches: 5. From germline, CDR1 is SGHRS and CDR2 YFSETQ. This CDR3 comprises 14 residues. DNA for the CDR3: TGCGCCAGCATCGGGGGGGCCCACACAGATACGCAGTATTTT. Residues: CASIGGAHTDTQYF.

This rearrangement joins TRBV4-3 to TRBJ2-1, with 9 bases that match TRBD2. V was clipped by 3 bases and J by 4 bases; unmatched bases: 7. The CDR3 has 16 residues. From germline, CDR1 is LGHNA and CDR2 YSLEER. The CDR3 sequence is CASSQEREVNYNEQFF. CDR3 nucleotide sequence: TGCGCCAGCAGCCAGGAGCGGGAGGTGAATTACAATGAGCAGTTCTTC.

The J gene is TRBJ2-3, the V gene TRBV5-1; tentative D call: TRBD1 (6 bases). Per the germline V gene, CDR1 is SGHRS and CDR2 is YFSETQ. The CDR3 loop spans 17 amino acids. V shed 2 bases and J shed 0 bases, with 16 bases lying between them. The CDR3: CASSLDPQGLSTDTQYF. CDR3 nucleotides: TGCGCCAGCAGCTTAGATCCCCAGGGGCTTAGCACAGATACGCAGTATTTT. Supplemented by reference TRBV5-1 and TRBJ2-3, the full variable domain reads KAGVTQTPRYLIKTRGQQVTLSCSPISGHRSVSWYQQTPGQGLQFLFEYFSETQRNKGNFPGRFSGRQFSNSRSEMNVSTLELGDSALYLCASSLDPQGLSTDTQYFGPGTRLTVL.

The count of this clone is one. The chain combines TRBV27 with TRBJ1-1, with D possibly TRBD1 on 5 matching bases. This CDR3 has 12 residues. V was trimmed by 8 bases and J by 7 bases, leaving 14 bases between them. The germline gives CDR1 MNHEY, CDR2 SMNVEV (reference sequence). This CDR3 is CASWGRYDEAFF. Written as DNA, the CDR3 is TGTGCCAGCTGGGGACGGTACGATGAAGCTTTCTTT.

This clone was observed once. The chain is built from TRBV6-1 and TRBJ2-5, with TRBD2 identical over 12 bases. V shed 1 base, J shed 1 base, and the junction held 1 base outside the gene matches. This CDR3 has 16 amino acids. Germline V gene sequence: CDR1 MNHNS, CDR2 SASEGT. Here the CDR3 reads CASSEGLAGAQETQYF. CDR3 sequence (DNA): TGTGCCAGCAGTGAAGGACTAGCGGGGGCCCAAGAGACCCAGTACTTC.